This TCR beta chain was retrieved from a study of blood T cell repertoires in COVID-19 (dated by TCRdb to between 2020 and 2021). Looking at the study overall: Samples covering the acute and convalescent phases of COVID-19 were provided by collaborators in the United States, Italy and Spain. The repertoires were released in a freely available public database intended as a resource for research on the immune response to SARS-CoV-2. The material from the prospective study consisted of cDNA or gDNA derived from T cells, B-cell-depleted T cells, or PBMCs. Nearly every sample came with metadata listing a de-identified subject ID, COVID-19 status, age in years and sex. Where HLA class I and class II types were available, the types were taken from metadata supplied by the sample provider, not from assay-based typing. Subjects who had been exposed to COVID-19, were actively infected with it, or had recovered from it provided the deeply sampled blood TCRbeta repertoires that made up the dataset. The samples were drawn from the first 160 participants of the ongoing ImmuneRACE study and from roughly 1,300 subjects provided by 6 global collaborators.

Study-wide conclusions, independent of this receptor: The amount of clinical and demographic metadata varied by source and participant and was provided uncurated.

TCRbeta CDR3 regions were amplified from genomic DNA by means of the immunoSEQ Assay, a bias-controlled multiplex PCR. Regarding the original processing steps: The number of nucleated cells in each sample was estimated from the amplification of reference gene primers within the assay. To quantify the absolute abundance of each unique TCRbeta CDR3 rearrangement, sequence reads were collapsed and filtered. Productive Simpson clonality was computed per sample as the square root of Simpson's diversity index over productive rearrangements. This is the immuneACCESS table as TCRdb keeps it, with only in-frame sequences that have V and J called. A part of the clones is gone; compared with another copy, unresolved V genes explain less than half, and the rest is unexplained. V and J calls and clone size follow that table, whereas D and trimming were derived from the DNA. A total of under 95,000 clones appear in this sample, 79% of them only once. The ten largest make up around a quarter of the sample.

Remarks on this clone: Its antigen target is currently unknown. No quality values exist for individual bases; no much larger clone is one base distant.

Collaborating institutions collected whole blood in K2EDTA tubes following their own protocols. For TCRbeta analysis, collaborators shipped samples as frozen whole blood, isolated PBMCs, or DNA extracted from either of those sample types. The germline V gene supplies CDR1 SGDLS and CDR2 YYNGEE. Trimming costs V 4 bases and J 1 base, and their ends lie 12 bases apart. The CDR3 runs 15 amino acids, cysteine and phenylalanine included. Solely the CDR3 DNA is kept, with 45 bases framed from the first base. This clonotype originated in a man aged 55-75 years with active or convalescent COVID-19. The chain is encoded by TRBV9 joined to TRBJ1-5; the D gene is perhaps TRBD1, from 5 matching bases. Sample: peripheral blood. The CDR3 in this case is CASSQGSLSNQPQHF. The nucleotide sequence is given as TGTGCCAGCAGCCAGGGCTCCTTGAGCAATCAGCCCCAGCATTTT.